The source of this TCR beta chain is a study of blood T cell repertoires in COVID-19. Study-wide context: PBMCs, B-cell-depleted T cells, or T cells were the source of the cDNA or gDNA that made up the material.

The V end lost 0 bases, the J end lost 7 bases, and 10 bases lay between the germline ends. Germline CDR1 reads SGDLS; CDR2 reads YYNGEE. The length of the CDR3 is 14 residues. This clone occurred once. As originally analysed: For nucleated cells, counts were estimated from reference gene primer amplification. Some clones are missing from TCRdb's copy, which holds only in-frame ones; the method was immunoSEQ multiplex PCR. The D gene and trimming were derived from the DNA, and the V and J assignments and clone size from that table. The sample shows over 60,000 clones, 70% to 85% of them seen only once.

The receptor's source is a man older than 75 with active COVID-19. This chain uses TRBV9 with TRBJ1-4; D is perhaps TRBD1 (6 bases). Source material: peripheral blood. CDR3: CASSVGGGGEKLFF. In DNA, the CDR3 is TGTGCCAGCAGCGTAGGAGGGGGGGGTGAAAAACTGTTTTTT.